The 21 T cell receptor beta chains presented below share a single source sample, sequenced in a study of blood T cell repertoires in COVID-19. Sequencing was performed with immunoSEQ multiplex PCR; in TCRdb, only in-frame clones are kept and a portion is missing. This sample has roughly 250,000 clones, with roughly 88% found just once. The source material was PBMCs or T cells enriched from blood (not recorded which). These TCRs come from a woman aged 45-60 years who had recovered from COVID-19.

This clone has only one observation. The V gene is TRBV4-2, the J gene TRBJ1-2; the D is unclear. The CDR3 runs to 17 residues. The V gene lost 0 bases and the J gene lost 4 bases, with 18 bases spanning the gap. Germline V CDR1 and CDR2: LGHNA, YNFKEQ. The CDR3 protein is CASSQETAADTSYGYTF. CDR3 in DNA: TGTGCCAGCAGCCAAGAAACTGCTGCGGATACCAGCTATGGCTACACCTTC.

The chain combines TRBV7-9 with TRBJ1-6; 8 nucleotides line up with TRBD1. CDR3 length: 15 amino acids. The trim removed 2 bases at V and 10 bases at J, leaving 7 bases unmatched. Germline CDR1 is SEHNR and CDR2 is FQNEAQ (reference sequence). The CDR3 nucleotides read TGTGCCAGCAGCTTACAGGGGGCTGTGAACTCACCCCTCCACTTT. Translating gives CASSLQGAVNSPLHF.

CDR3 sequence (DNA): TGTGCCAGCAGCTTAAAGACAGCCAACACTGAAGCTTTCTTT. As protein: CASSLKTANTEAFF. J is TRBJ1-1 and V is TRBV11-2; D perhaps matches TRBD1 (5 bases). The CDR3 has 14 amino acids. Germline CDR1 SGHAT, CDR2 FQNNGV. V was clipped by 2 bases and J by 2 bases, with 9 bases between them.

This sequence joins TRBV7-2 and TRBJ1-1; a possible D gene is TRBD1 (6 bases). Germline-derived CDR1 and CDR2 are SGHTA and FQGNSA. The CDR3 length is 12 residues. The germline V and J ends were trimmed by 0 bases and 10 bases, with 9 bases remaining between them. CDR3 in amino acids: CASSLAGTIAFF. The DNA of the CDR3 is TGTGCCAGCAGCTTAGCCGGGACAATAGCTTTCTTT.

The chain uses TRBV30 and TRBJ2-7; 14 nucleotides line up with TRBD2. Germline CDR1 GTSNPN, CDR2 SVGIG (reference sequence). This CDR3 has 14 residues. V shed 4 bases, J shed 5 bases, and the junction held 4 bases outside the gene matches. As DNA, the CDR3 is TGTGCCTGGACGGGACTAGCGGGAGCAGACGAGCAGTACTTC. This sequence encodes CAWTGLAGADEQYF.

The chain has TRBV28 and TRBJ1-3; 9 nucleotides match TRBD1. CDR1 is MDHEN and CDR2 is SYDVKM in the germline V gene. The V segment lost 6 bases and the J segment 4 bases; nucleotides outside the gene matches: 7. The CDR3 extends over 15 amino acids. The DNA of the CDR3 is TGTGCCAGCAGCCTCGGGACAGGGTCAGGAAACACCATATATTTT. Its protein product is CASSLGTGSGNTIYF.

The V gene is TRBV9, the J gene TRBJ2-7; the match to TRBD1 covers 12 bases. The CDR3 contains 14 residues. CDR1 and CDR2 (germline): SGDLS, YYNGEE. With 4 bases clipped from V and 5 bases from J, the junction kept 4 bases outside the gene matches. CDR3: CASSTGQGAHEQYF. The CDR3 DNA follows: TGTGCCAGCAGCACGGGACAGGGGGCCCACGAGCAGTACTTC. Variable domain in full (rest from reference TRBV9 and TRBJ2-7): DSGVTQTPKHLITATGQRVTLRCSPRSGDLSVYWYQQSLDQGLQFLIQYYNGEERAKGNILERFSAQQFPDLHSELNLSSLELGDSALYFCASSTGQGAHEQYFGPGTRLTVT.

This rearrangement joins TRBV27 to TRBJ2-1, with a tentative D call TRBD1 (5 bases). The CDR3 runs 17 residues. Trimming pared 7 bases from V and 3 bases from J, leaving 22 bases between. Germline CDR1 MNHEY, CDR2 SMNVEV (reference sequence). DNA for the CDR3: TGTGCCAGCACTCTATCCAAAGGACAAGCCTTCTACAATGAGCAGTTCTTC. As protein: CASTLSKGQAFYNEQFF.

V is TRBV12-3 or TRBV12-4 and J is TRBJ2-3; D is uncertain. The CDR3 has 11 residues. V lost 5 bases to trimming and J lost 5 bases, with 5 bases between them. As DNA, the CDR3 is TGTGCCAGCAGTAATATAGATACGCAGTATTTT. Encoded protein: CASSNIDTQYF.

In DNA, the CDR3 is TGTGCCACCAGTGACGTGACTAGCGGGGGGGGGTACAATGAGCAGTTCTTC. Translated: CATSDVTSGGGYNEQFF. The chain has TRBV24-1 and TRBJ2-1, with 14 bases identical to TRBD2. The CDR3 is 17 residues long. CDR1 is KGHDR, CDR2 SFDVKD, per germline. The V gene end was trimmed by 4 bases and the J gene end by 4 bases; junction bases not matched to a gene: 5.

The V call is TRBV29-1, the J call TRBJ1-1; possible D gene TRBD1, 5 bases. Trimming removed 3 bases at V and 3 bases at J, with 17 bases between. The germline gives CDR1 SQVTM, CDR2 ANQGSEA. The CDR3 runs to 15 residues. The CDR3 is CSVERLGGGDTEAFF. CDR3 in DNA: TGCAGCGTTGAGCGTTTGGGGGGAGGGGACACTGAAGCTTTCTTT. Drawing the rest from reference TRBV29-1 and TRBJ1-1, the complete variable domain is SAVISQKPSRDICQRGTSLTIQCQVDSQVTMMFWYRQQPGQSLTLIATANQGSEATYESGFVIDKFPISRPNLTFSTLTVSNMSPEDSSIYLCSVERLGGGDTEAFFGQGTRLTVV.

This clone appeared a single time. The J gene is TRBJ1-2, the V gene TRBV3-1 (or the pseudogene TRBV3-2); D not certain. The CDR3 is 12 residues long. V was clipped by 0 bases and J by 12 bases, with 11 bases between them. Germline-derived CDR1 and CDR2 are LGHDT and YNNKEL (reference sequence). The CDR3 nucleotides are TGTGCCAGCAGCCAAGATAATACAGCTAACACCTTC. Encoded protein: CASSQDNTANTF.

The chain joins TRBV18 to TRBJ2-7; TRBD2 matches at 7 bases. There are 13 residues in the CDR3. With 3 bases clipped from V and 7 bases from J, the junction kept 6 bases outside the gene matches. Germline V gene lookup returns CDR1 KGHSH and CDR2 LQKENI. The CDR3 spells CASSPQGAGEQYF. The CDR3, as DNA: TGTGCCAGCTCACCCCAGGGAGCGGGAGAGCAGTACTTC.

J is TRBJ1-2 and V is TRBV29-1, with a tentative D call TRBD1 (5 bases). This CDR3 comprises 13 residues. CDR1 and CDR2 (germline): SQVTM, ANQGSEA. The V end was cut by 4 bases, the J end by 7 bases, with 16 bases between. The CDR3 reads CSVGSTRDVGYTF. In nucleotides, the CDR3 is TGCAGCGTTGGAAGTACCAGGGATGTTGGCTACACCTTC.

J is TRBJ2-3 and V is TRBV5-4, with 7 nucleotides matching TRBD1. Germline V gives CDR1 SGHNT, CDR2 YYREEE (reference sequence). The V gene end was trimmed by 4 bases and the J gene end by 4 bases; junction bases not matched to a gene: 6. The CDR3 runs to 14 residues. The CDR3 region has the DNA TGTGCCAGCAGCAACCGACAGGGCCCAGATACGCAGTATTTT. Protein product: CASSNRQGPDTQYF.

For the CDR3, the DNA is TGTGCCAGTAGTCGCCGGGGACAGGGCTATGGCTACACCTTC. Translating it yields CASSRRGQGYGYTF. The rearrangement links TRBV19 to TRBJ1-2, with TRBD1 matching over 9 bases. The CDR3 runs 14 residues. Trimming at V came to 5 bases and at J to 4 bases, leaving 5 bases not matched to a gene. Per germline, CDR1 LNHDA and CDR2 SQIVND (reference sequence).

This chain joins TRBV19 and TRBJ1-2; 11 nucleotides line up with TRBD1. The CDR3 has 15 amino acids. Germline trimming cut 6 bases from V and 4 bases from J; bases unmatched to any gene: 7. Germline CDR1 LNHDA, CDR2 SQIVND (reference sequence). For the CDR3, the DNA is TGTGCCAGTAGCCTCCCCGGGACAGGGGGCTATGGCTACACCTTC. This gives the protein CASSLPGTGGYGYTF. The entire variable domain, with the rest obtained from reference TRBV19 and TRBJ1-2, is as follows: DGGITQSPKYLFRKEGQNVTLSCEQNLNHDAMYWYRQDPGQGLRLIYYSQIVNDFQKGDIAEGYSVSREKKESFPLTVTSAQKNPTAFYLCASSLPGTGGYGYTFGSGTRLTVV.

Written as DNA, the CDR3 is TGCGCCAGCAGCTTCCAAGGACTGAGCTCCTACGAGCAGTACTTC. Its translation is CASSFQGLSSYEQYF. This chain uses TRBV5-1 with TRBJ2-7; possibly TRBD2 for D (5 bases). The germline V and J ends were trimmed by 2 bases and 0 bases, with 12 bases remaining between them. The length of the CDR3 is 15 residues. Germline CDR1 SGHRS, CDR2 YFSETQ.

The rearrangement uses TRBV29-1 and TRBJ1-4; 7 bases align to TRBD1. V was pared by 6 bases and J by 7 bases, with 14 bases of the junction left unmatched. CDR3 length: 15 amino acids. Per the germline V gene, CDR1 is SQVTM and CDR2 is ANQGSEA. CDR3 residues: CSVTTHGTAPEKLFF. As DNA, the CDR3 is TGCAGCGTAACCACCCACGGGACAGCCCCTGAAAAACTGTTTTTT.

The rearrangement links TRBV7-2 to TRBJ2-5, with 12 bases aligning to TRBD2. This CDR3 region has 16 residues. Germline-derived CDR1 and CDR2 are SGHTA and FQGNSA. The V gene end was trimmed by 2 bases and the J gene end by 5 bases; junction bases not matched to a gene: 6. In nucleotides, the CDR3 is TGTGCCAGCAGCTTACCCACAGGACTAGCGGGGGAGACCCAGTACTTC. Amino acids: CASSLPTGLAGETQYF.

The chain employs TRBV28 and TRBJ2-1; 16 bases map to TRBD2. CDR3 size: 16 residues. The trim removed 5 bases at V and 9 bases at J, leaving 7 bases unmatched. From germline, CDR1 is MDHEN and CDR2 SYDVKM. The CDR3 region has the DNA TGTGCCAGCAGTCCCTCGGGACTAGCGGGAGGGCGTGAGCAGTTCTTC. Translating gives CASSPSGLAGGREQFF.